The 2 T cell receptor beta chains below come from one sample, sequenced in a study of cytomegalovirus exposure and HLA in healthy donors. It was with 60 Vbeta and 13 Jbeta primers that the PCR ran. The table came from immunoSEQ multiplex PCR; TCRdb's copy has only in-frame clones and leaves some out. The table lists some 200,000 clones. The sample taken for sequencing was PBMCs. Receptors originate from a man younger than 40 in good health and CMV-seronegative.

The chain joins TRBV6-8 to TRBJ2-7; possibly TRBD2 for D (5 bases). Germline values: CDR1 MNHGY, CDR2 SAAAGT. V lost 4 bases to trimming and J lost 7 bases, with 11 bases between them. The CDR3 loop spans 12 amino acids. CDR3 coding DNA: TGTGCCAGCAGTTGGGAGCGCGGGGAGCAGTACTTC. It encodes CASSWERGEQYF.

The chain is built from TRBV11-3 and TRBJ2-2, with D unresolved. This CDR3 region has 16 residues. From germline, CDR1 is SGHNT and CDR2 YENEEA. V lost 0 bases and J lost 3, with 11 bases in between. The CDR3 DNA follows: TGTGCCAGCAGCTTAGAGCGGTTCAGTCACACCGGGGAGCTGTTTTTT. Amino acids: CASSLERFSHTGELFF.